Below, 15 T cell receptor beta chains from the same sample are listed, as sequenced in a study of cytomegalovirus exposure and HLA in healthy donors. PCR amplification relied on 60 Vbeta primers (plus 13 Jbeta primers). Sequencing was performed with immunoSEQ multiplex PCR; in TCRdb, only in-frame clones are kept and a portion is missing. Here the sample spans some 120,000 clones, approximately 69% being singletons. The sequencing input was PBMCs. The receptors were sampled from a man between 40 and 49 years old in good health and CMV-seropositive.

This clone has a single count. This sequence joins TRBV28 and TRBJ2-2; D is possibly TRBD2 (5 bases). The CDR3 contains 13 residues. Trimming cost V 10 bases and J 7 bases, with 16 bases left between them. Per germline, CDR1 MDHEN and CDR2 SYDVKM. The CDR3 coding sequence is TGTGCCACCCGGGAACCCGGGAACGGGGAGCTGTTTTTT. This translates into CATREPGNGELFF. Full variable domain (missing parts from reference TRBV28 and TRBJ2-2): DVKVTQSSRYLVKRTGEKVFLECVQDMDHENMFWYRQDPGLGLRLIYFSYDVKMKEKGDIPEGYSVSREKKERFSLILESASTNQTSMYLCATREPGNGELFFGEGSRLTVL.

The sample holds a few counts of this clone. Here the CDR3 DNA reads TGTGCCACCAGCAGAGATCTGATAGTGGGACAGTTGAACACTGAAGCTTTCTTT. Translation gives CATSRDLIVGQLNTEAFF. The rearrangement uses TRBV15 and TRBJ1-1, with 7 bases fitting TRBD1. After removal of 0 bases from V and 0 bases from J, the junction contained 10 bases not matched to a gene. The CDR3 has 18 amino acids. The V gene's germline CDR1 is LNHNV and CDR2 YYDKDF (reference sequence).

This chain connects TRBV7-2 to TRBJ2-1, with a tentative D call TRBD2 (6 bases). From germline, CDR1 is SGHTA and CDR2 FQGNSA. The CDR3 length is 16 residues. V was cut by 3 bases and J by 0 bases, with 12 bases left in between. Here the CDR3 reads CASSLSGGASYNEQFF. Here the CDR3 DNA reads TGTGCCAGCAGCTTGTCAGGCGGGGCCTCCTACAATGAGCAGTTCTTC.

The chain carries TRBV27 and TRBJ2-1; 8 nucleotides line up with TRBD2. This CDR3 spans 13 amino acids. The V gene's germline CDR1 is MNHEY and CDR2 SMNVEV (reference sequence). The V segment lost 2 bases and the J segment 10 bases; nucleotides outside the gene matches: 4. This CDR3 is CASSLRLAGEQFF. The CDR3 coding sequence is TGTGCCAGCAGTTTACGGTTAGCGGGGGAGCAGTTCTTC.

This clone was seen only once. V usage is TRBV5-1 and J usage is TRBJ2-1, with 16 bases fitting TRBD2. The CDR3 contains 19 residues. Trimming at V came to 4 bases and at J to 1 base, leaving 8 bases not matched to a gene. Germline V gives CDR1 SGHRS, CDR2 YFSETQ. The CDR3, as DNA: TGCGCCAGCAGCACCCTGGGACTAGCGGGAGGGTCATCCTACAATGAGCAGTTCTTC. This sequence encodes CASSTLGLAGGSSYNEQFF.

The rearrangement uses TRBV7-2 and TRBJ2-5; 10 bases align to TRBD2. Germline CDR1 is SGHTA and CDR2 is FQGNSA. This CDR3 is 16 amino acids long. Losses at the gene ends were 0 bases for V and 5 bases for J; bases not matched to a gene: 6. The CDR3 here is CASSLAPSGRLETQYF. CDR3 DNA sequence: TGTGCCAGCAGCTTAGCCCCTAGCGGGAGATTGGAGACCCAGTACTTC. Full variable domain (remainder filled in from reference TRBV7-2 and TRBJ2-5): GAGVSQSPSNKVTEKGKDVELRCDPISGHTALYWYRQSLGQGLEFLIYFQGNSAPDKSGLPSDRFSAERTGGSVSTLTIQRTQQEDSAVYLCASSLAPSGRLETQYFGPGTRLLVL.

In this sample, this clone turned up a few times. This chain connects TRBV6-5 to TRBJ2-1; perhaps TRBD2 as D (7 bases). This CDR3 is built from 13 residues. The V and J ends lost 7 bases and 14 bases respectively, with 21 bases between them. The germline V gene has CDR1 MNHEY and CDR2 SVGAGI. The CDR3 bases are TGTGCCAGCACCCCCGCGCAAGGGGGAGGGAAGTTCTTC. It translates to CASTPAQGGGKFF.

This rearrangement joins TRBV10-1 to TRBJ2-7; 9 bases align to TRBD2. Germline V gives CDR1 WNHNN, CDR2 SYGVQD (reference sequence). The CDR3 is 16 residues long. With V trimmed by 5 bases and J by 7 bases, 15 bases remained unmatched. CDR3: CASSLIAGAPASEQYF. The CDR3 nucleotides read TGCGCCAGCAGTCTTATAGCGGGAGCCCCCGCCTCTGAGCAGTACTTC.

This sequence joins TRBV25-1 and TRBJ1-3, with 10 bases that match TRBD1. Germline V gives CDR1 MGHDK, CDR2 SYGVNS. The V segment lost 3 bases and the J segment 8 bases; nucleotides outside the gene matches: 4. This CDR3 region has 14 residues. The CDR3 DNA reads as TGTGCCAGCAGTGATTGGGACAGGGGAGACACCATATATTTT. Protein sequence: CASSDWDRGDTIYF.

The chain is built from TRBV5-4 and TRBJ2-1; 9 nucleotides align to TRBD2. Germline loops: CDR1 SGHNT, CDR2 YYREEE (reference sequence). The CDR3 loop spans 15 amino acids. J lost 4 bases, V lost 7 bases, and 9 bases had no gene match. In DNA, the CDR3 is TGTGCCAGCGGGCGTAGCGGGGGAGATTACAATGAGCAGTTCTTC. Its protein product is CASGRSGGDYNEQFF.

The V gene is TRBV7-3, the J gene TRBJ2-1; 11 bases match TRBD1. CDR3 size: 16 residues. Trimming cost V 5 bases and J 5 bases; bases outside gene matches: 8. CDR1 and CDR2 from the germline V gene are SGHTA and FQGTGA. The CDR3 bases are TGTGCCAGCAGCCCGGGACAGGGGGTGGGTGACAATGAGCAGTTCTTC. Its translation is CASSPGQGVGDNEQFF.

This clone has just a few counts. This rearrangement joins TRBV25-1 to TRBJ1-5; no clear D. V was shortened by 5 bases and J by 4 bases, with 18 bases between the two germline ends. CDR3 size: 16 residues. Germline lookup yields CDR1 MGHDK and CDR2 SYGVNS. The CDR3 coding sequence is TGTGCCAGCAGTCCCCTCGGAGGCACCGGGAATCAGCCCCAGCATTTT. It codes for CASSPLGGTGNQPQHF. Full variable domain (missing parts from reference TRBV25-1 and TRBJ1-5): EADIYQTPRYLVIGTGKKITLECSQTMGHDKMYWYQQDPGMELHLIHYSYGVNSTEKGDLSSESTVSRIRTEHFPLTLESARPSHTSQYLCASSPLGGTGNQPQHFGDGTRLSIL.

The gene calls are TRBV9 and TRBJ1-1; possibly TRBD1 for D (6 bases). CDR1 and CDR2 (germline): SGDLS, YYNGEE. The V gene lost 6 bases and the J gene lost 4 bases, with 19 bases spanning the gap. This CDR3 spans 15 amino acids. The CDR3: CASIQLLTGPTEAFF. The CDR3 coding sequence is TGTGCCAGCATCCAATTACTCACAGGGCCCACTGAAGCTTTCTTT.

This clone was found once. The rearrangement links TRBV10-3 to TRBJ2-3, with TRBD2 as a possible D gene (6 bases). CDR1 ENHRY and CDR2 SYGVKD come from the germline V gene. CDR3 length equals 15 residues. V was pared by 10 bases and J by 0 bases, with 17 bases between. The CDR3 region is CATAVGSGSTDTQYF. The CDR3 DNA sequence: TGTGCCACCGCGGTGGGTAGCGGTAGCACAGATACGCAGTATTTT.

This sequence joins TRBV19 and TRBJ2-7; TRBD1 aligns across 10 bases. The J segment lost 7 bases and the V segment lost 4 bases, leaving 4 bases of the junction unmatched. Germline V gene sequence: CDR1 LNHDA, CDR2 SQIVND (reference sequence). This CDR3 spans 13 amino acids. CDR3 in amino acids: CASSTGTGVEQYF. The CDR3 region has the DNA TGTGCCAGTAGTACAGGGACAGGGGTTGAGCAGTACTTC. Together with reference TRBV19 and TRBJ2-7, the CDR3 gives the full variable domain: DGGITQSPKYLFRKEGQNVTLSCEQNLNHDAMYWYRQDPGQGLRLIYYSQIVNDFQKGDIAEGYSVSREKKESFPLTVTSAQKNPTAFYLCASSTGTGVEQYFGPGTRLTVT.